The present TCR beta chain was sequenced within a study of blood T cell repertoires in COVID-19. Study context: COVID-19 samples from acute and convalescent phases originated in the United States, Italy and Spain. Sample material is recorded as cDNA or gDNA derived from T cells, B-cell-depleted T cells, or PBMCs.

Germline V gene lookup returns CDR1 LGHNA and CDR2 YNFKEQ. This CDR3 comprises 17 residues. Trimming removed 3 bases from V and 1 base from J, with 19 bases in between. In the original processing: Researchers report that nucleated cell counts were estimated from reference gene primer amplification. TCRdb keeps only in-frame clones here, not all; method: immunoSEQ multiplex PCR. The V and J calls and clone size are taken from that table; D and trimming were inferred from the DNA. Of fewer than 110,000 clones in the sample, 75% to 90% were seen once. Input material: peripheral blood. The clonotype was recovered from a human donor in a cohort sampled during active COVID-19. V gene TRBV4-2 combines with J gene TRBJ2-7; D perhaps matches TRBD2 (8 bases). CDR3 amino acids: CASSHQGGSGVSYEQYF. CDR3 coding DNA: TGTGCCAGCAGCCATCAGGGGGGTAGCGGGGTTTCCTACGAGCAGTACTTC.